The 20 T cell receptor beta chains listed next were all sequenced from one sample in a study of regulatory T cells in long-lasting Graves disease. In building TCR beta libraries, iRepertoire HTBI primers were used together with Arm-PCR of CDR3 regions. TCRdb reprocessed the multiplex PCR reads with MiXCR, giving one entry per CDR3 protein. The sample contains 400,000 to 500,000 distinct CDR3 sequences, 14% of which appear only once. The time point is: newly diagnosed GD, antithyroid drugs for less than 3 months. PBMCs provided the RNA from which the TCR library was made. The sample was also reused in another study, on T cells in Graves' hyperthyroidism and ophthalmopathy.

Source: peripheral blood mononuclear cells (PBMCs), taken at new diagnosis, from a patient treated with antithyroid drugs. Receptors were obtained from a woman between 45 and 60 years old with Graves disease.

This clonotype was picked up one time. A far larger clone is one base from this, pointing to a likely read error. The chain carries TRBV12-3 or TRBV12-4 and TRBJ1-1; D unclear. V was cut by 2 bases and J by 0 bases, with 4 bases left in between. The CDR3 length is 13 residues. In DNA form, the CDR3 reads TGTGCCAGCAGTTTAAAGGTGAACACTGAAGCTTTCTTT. Translating it yields CASSLKVNTEAFF.

The chain uses TRBV19 and TRBJ2-1; TRBD2 matches at 8 bases. J was trimmed by 2 bases and V by 5 bases; bases with no gene match: 11. The CDR3 length is 17 residues. Germline V gene sequence: CDR1 LNHDA, CDR2 SQIVND (reference sequence). The DNA of the CDR3 is TGTGCCAGTAGTTCTGGGGATCCGGGACTAGCCTACAATGAGCAGTTCTTC. Protein product: CASSSGDPGLAYNEQFF.

This clonotype was seen repeatedly, ten times or more. This chain connects TRBV11-1 to TRBJ2-1; D perhaps matches TRBD1 (6 bases). Trimming removed 5 bases at V and 6 bases at J, with 29 bases between. The germline gives CDR1 SGHAT, CDR2 FQDESV (reference sequence). This CDR3 spans 19 amino acids. The CDR3 region has the DNA TGTGCCAGCAGCCACCCCCTGACAGGATGGGGGTCCCATCCCAATGAGCAGTTCTTC. As protein: CASSHPLTGWGSHPNEQFF.

This clonotype was seen only a few times. The chain links TRBV10-3 to TRBJ2-7; 11 bases match TRBD1. The V and J ends lost 6 bases and 3 bases, in that order; junction bases with no gene match: 16. Germline-derived CDR1 and CDR2 are ENHRY and SYGVKD. This CDR3 is 18 amino acids long. CDR3 sequence (DNA): TGTGCCATCAGAGGGTCCCTAAACACCGGGACAGGGGGCTACGAGCAGTACTTC. Amino acid sequence: CAIRGSLNTGTGGYEQYF.

The J gene is TRBJ1-1, the V gene TRBV6-9; TRBD1 might be the D (6 bases). V dropped 2 bases and J dropped 0 bases, with 19 bases sitting between them. The germline V gene encodes CDR1 MNHGY and CDR2 SVAAGI. This CDR3 contains 18 residues. The DNA for the CDR3 is TGTGCCAGCAGTTATGTTTTAGTTGGGGGGGCCATGAACACTGAAGCTTTCTTT. Its protein product is CASSYVLVGGAMNTEAFF.

Ten or more counts support this clonotype. J is TRBJ2-5 and V is TRBV20-1; TRBD2 matches 12 bases. Germline V gives CDR1 DFQATT, CDR2 SNEGSKA (reference sequence). The CDR3 is 14 residues long. V shed 5 bases, J shed 5 bases, and the junction held 6 bases outside the gene matches. The DNA of the CDR3 is TGCAGTGCTCCCACGACTAGCGGGGGTGAGACCCAGTACTTC. The encoded protein is CSAPTTSGGETQYF.

This clonotype was picked up a small number of times. CDR3: CASSQEGQGTYGYTF. CDR3 in DNA: TGTGCCAGCAGCCAAGAGGGACAGGGAACGTACGGCTACACCTTC. This chain connects TRBV4-2 to TRBJ1-2, with 9 positions matching TRBD1. Germline V gene sequence: CDR1 LGHNA, CDR2 YNFKEQ. This CDR3 has 15 amino acids. V was clipped by 0 bases and J by 8 bases; unmatched bases: 7.

This clonotype showed up many times. V gene TRBV30 combines with J gene TRBJ2-5; tentatively, D is TRBD2 (6 bases). With 0 bases removed from V and 5 bases from J, the gap between germline ends came to 22 bases. This CDR3 region has 17 residues. Per germline, CDR1 GTSNPN and CDR2 SVGIG (reference sequence). CDR3 residues: CAWSVPIRDSRTETQYF. The CDR3 nucleotides read TGTGCCTGGAGTGTCCCCATCCGGGACTCAAGGACGGAGACCCAGTACTTC.

This clonotype was seen repeatedly, ten times or more. The chain is built from TRBV20-1 and TRBJ1-5, with TRBD1 as a possible D gene (6 bases). CDR1 DFQATT and CDR2 SNEGSKA come from the germline V gene (reference sequence). The CDR3 contains 14 residues. The germline V and J ends were trimmed by 6 bases and 4 bases, with 16 bases remaining between them. The CDR3 DNA sequence: TGCAGTGCACATCCTTGGGGGACAAATCAGCCCCAGCATTTT. Protein product: CSAHPWGTNQPQHF.

This clonotype appeared a few times. The chain joins TRBV4-1 to TRBJ2-1; 13 positions agree with TRBD2. Germline-derived CDR1 and CDR2 are MGHRA and YSYEKL. Trimming cost V 1 base and J 10 bases; bases outside gene matches: 13. There are 18 residues in the CDR3. CDR3 loop: CASSQGKPGLAGSGEQFF. The CDR3, as DNA: TGCGCCAGCAGCCAAGGAAAACCGGGACTAGCGGGATCGGGGGAGCAGTTCTTC.

The rearrangement links TRBV12-3 or TRBV12-4 to TRBJ2-1; 13 nucleotides align to TRBD2. This CDR3 has 14 residues. Germline trimming cut 6 bases from V and 10 bases from J; bases unmatched to any gene: 6. CDR3 bases: TGTGCCAGCAGCCAACTAGCGGGAGGGCGGGAGCAGTTCTTC. Residues: CASSQLAGGREQFF.

This clonotype has ten or more counts. This chain joins TRBV28 and TRBJ2-1; 8 bases match TRBD2. J gave up 6 bases and V 2 bases, and 6 bases lay outside the gene matches. Germline lookup yields CDR1 MDHEN and CDR2 SYDVKM. The CDR3 contains 15 residues. The CDR3: CASSLRREAPNEQFF. The CDR3 DNA sequence: TGTGCCAGCAGTTTAAGGCGGGAGGCCCCCAATGAGCAGTTCTTC.

This clonotype was recorded many times. This chain joins TRBV2 and TRBJ2-3; 10 bases are a match to TRBD2. This CDR3 comprises 15 residues. The ends lost 8 bases at V and 3 bases at J; junction bases unmatched: 8. Germline loops: CDR1 SNHLY, CDR2 FYNNEI. CDR3 DNA sequence: TGTGCCAGCCAAAGAGGACTAGCGGATACAGATACGCAGTATTTT. Its translation is CASQRGLADTDTQYF.

This clonotype was detected ten times or more. The rearrangement uses TRBV12-3 or TRBV12-4 and TRBJ1-2; D gene unclear. V gave up 3 bases and J gave up 2 bases, with 10 bases separating them. CDR3 length: 14 amino acids. The chain's CDR3 is CASSFGRLNYGYTF. CDR3 DNA sequence: TGTGCCAGCAGTTTTGGCCGACTGAACTATGGCTACACCTTC.

This rearrangement joins TRBV4-1 to TRBJ1-4, with D possibly matching TRBD1 (6 bases). The V and J ends lost 3 bases and 8 bases respectively, with 22 bases between them. The CDR3 consists of 17 residues. Germline CDR1 reads MGHRA; CDR2 reads YSYEKL. The CDR3 protein is CASSHRDGGTLWEKLFF. In DNA, the CDR3 is TGCGCCAGCAGCCACCGGGACGGGGGCACCCTTTGGGAAAAACTGTTTTTT.

This clonotype was recorded at least ten times. The genes are TRBV6-2 or TRBV6-3 and TRBJ2-3; D could derive from TRBD1 or TRBD2 (5 bases each). The V and J ends lost 0 bases and 10 bases respectively, with 14 bases between them. Germline V CDR1 and CDR2: MNHEY, SVGEGT. CDR3 length: 14 residues. The CDR3 region is CASSYSGEGRSQYF. CDR3 nucleotide sequence: TGTGCCAGCAGTTACTCGGGGGAAGGGCGTTCGCAGTATTTT.

This clonotype was found a few times. The chain has TRBV19 and TRBJ2-7, with 10 positions matching TRBD2. Germline V gene sequence: CDR1 LNHDA, CDR2 SQIVND (reference sequence). The CDR3 spans 15 residues. Trimming at V came to 7 bases and at J to 2 bases, leaving 8 bases not matched to a gene. The CDR3, as DNA: TGTGCCAGTAATTCTCGGACTAGCGGAGCCTACGAGCAGTACTTC. It encodes CASNSRTSGAYEQYF.

This clonotype was recorded many times. V and J are TRBV20-1 and TRBJ2-7; no clear D. V dropped 5 bases and J dropped 4 bases, with 9 bases sitting between them. There are 11 residues in the CDR3. The V gene's germline CDR1 is DFQATT and CDR2 SNEGSKA (reference sequence). CDR3 sequence (DNA): TGCAGTGCTCCGGAAACTTACGAGCAGTACTTC. Protein: CSAPETYEQYF.

In its sample, this clonotype was seen many times. The rearrangement uses TRBV18 and TRBJ1-6; D might be TRBD1 (6 bases). From germline, CDR1 is KGHSH and CDR2 LQKENI. The CDR3 covers 14 residues. Trimming took 3 bases from V and 8 from J, leaving 11 bases between them. Here the CDR3 reads CASSPGGVDSPLHF. The CDR3 DNA reads as TGTGCCAGCTCACCCGGGGGCGTTGATTCACCCCTCCACTTT. Looking up the rest from reference TRBV18 and TRBJ1-6 gives the full variable domain: NAGVMQNPRHLVRRRGQEARLRCSPMKGHSHVYWYRQLPEEGLKFMVYLQKENIIDESGMPKERFSAEFPKEGPSILRIQQVVRGDSAAYFCASSPGGVDSPLHFGNGTRLTVT.

This clonotype has at least ten counts. This chain joins TRBV27 and TRBJ2-1, with 8 positions matching TRBD1. V trimming: 4 bases; J trimming: 8 bases; junction bases outside the gene matches: 10. CDR1 and CDR2 from the germline V gene are MNHEY and SMNVEV (reference sequence). The CDR3 loop spans 15 amino acids. CDR3 nucleotides: TGTGCCAGCAGTTCCGACAGGGGTAATATCGATGAGCAGTTCTTC. Encoded protein: CASSSDRGNIDEQFF.